This entry lists 32 T cell receptor beta chains sequenced from one sample in a study of blood T cell repertoires in COVID-19. The assay was immunoSEQ multiplex PCR, and TCRdb's table has in-frame clones only and misses some. This repertoire shows 250,000 or so clones, roughly 89% found once; its top ten account for about 1.5%. The sequencing input was peripheral blood. The receptors derive from a woman aged 40 to 49 who had recovered from COVID-19.

J is TRBJ1-1 and V is TRBV2; D gene unclear. Germline V gene data show CDR1 as SNHLY and CDR2 as FYNNEI. The CDR3 length is 13 residues. Trimming took 5 bases from V and 4 from J, leaving 11 bases between them. The CDR3 coding sequence is TGTGCCAGCAGTCCACTCGGCGGCACTGAAGCTTTCTTT. Residues: CASSPLGGTEAFF.

The chain carries TRBV28 and TRBJ1-3; perhaps TRBD1 as D (5 bases). Germline CDR1 reads MDHEN; CDR2 reads SYDVKM. The CDR3 sequence is 14 residues long. The germline V and J ends were trimmed by 1 base and 3 bases, with 7 bases remaining between them. The CDR3 bases are TGTGCCAGCAGTTTATCAGGGTTTGGAAACACCATATATTTT. The encoded protein is CASSLSGFGNTIYF.

The chain combines TRBV19 with TRBJ2-6, with D perhaps TRBD1 (6 bases). V shed 3 bases and J shed 2 bases, with 8 bases lying between them. Germline CDR1 is LNHDA and CDR2 is SQIVND (reference sequence). This CDR3 comprises 15 residues. For the CDR3, the DNA is TGTGCCAGTAGTATTCAGGGGACTGGGGCCAACGTCCTGACTTTC. Amino acids: CASSIQGTGANVLTF.

The chain couples TRBV6-5 to TRBJ1-2, with 9 bases that match TRBD1. There are 14 residues in the CDR3. The V gene's germline CDR1 is MNHEY and CDR2 SVGAGI. V shed 6 bases and J 4 bases; nucleotides not matched to a gene: 6. The CDR3 DNA sequence: TGTGCCAGCAGCACCGGACAGGGGCTCTATGGCTACACCTTC. Its translation is CASSTGQGLYGYTF.

This clone is a singleton in its sample. The J gene is TRBJ1-4, the V gene TRBV7-9; D is possibly TRBD1 (6 bases). V shed 5 bases and J shed 5 bases, with 9 bases lying between them. The CDR3 sequence is 13 residues long. Germline-derived CDR1 and CDR2 are SEHNR and FQNEAQ (reference sequence). The CDR3 sequence is CASSRDRNEKLFF. DNA of the CDR3: TGTGCCAGCAGCCGTGACAGGAATGAAAAACTGTTTTTT. The whole variable domain, remainder taken from reference TRBV7-9 and TRBJ1-4, is DTGVSQNPRHKITKRGQNVTFRCDPISEHNRLYWYRQTLGQGPEFLTYFQNEAQLEKSRLLSDRFSAERPKGSFSTLEIQRTEQGDSAMYLCASSRDRNEKLFFGSGTQLSVL.

J is TRBJ2-5 and V is TRBV5-1; 16 nucleotides line up with TRBD2. The CDR3 loop spans 17 amino acids. CDR1 and CDR2 from the germline V gene are SGHRS and YFSETQ. V trimming: 5 bases; J trimming: 5 bases; junction bases outside the gene matches: 9. The CDR3 spells CASRPGLAGGLVETQYF. The CDR3 DNA reads TGCGCCAGCAGACCGGGACTAGCGGGGGGGCTGGTGGAGACCCAGTACTTC.

The chain has TRBV6-6 and TRBJ2-7; unclear D gene. The CDR3 sequence is 15 residues long. In germline, CDR1 is MNHNY, CDR2 SVGAGI (reference sequence). The V gene lost 2 bases and the J gene lost 0 bases, with 11 bases spanning the gap. This chain's CDR3 is CASSYERGPSYEQYF. As DNA, the CDR3 is TGTGCCAGCAGTTACGAGAGAGGTCCCTCCTACGAGCAGTACTTC.

The V gene is TRBV6-5, the J gene TRBJ1-2; 9 positions agree with TRBD1. CDR1 is MNHEY, CDR2 SVGAGI, per germline. The CDR3 length is 13 residues. After removal of 8 bases from V and 4 bases from J, the junction contained 5 bases not matched to a gene. CDR3 loop: CASGGGQGYGYTF. CDR3 in DNA: TGTGCCAGCGGAGGGGGACAGGGCTATGGCTACACCTTC.

The chain recombines TRBV6-5 with TRBJ2-2; TRBD2 is a possible D gene (5 bases). Trimming pared 6 bases from V and 2 bases from J, leaving 10 bases between. The germline gives CDR1 MNHEY, CDR2 SVGAGI. This CDR3 region has 14 residues. Written as DNA, the CDR3 is TGTGCCAGCAGAAGAGAGGGTAACACCGGGGAGCTGTTTTTT. Translating gives CASRREGNTGELFF.

This clone was detected many times. The chain links TRBV4-2 to TRBJ1-1; TRBD1 is a possible D gene (6 bases). Trimming pared 0 bases from V and 4 bases from J, leaving 12 bases between. CDR3 length: 15 residues. The V gene's germline CDR1 is LGHNA and CDR2 YNFKEQ. DNA of the CDR3: TGTGCCAGCAGCCAAGAACAGGGCGCTTTCACTGAAGCTTTCTTT. This translates into CASSQEQGAFTEAFF.

A few counts support this clone. V and J are TRBV30 and TRBJ1-6; D ambiguous. Trimming shortened V by 2 bases and J by 4 bases, and 15 bases separated the two germline ends. The CDR3 consists of 16 residues. Germline V gives CDR1 GTSNPN, CDR2 SVGIG (reference sequence). The CDR3 DNA reads TGTGCCTGGAGTATCCCACTAGGGAATTATAATTCACCCCTCCACTTT. Protein: CAWSIPLGNYNSPLHF.

V usage is TRBV10-3 and J usage is TRBJ2-7, with 9 bases matching TRBD1. Looked up from germline, CDR1 is ENHRY and CDR2 is SYGVKD. The junction had 5 bases not matched to a gene; V was cut back by 2 bases and J by 0 bases. The CDR3 runs 16 residues. The CDR3 protein is CAISEETGGSSYEQYF. CDR3 sequence (DNA): TGTGCCATCAGTGAGGAGACAGGGGGTAGCTCCTACGAGCAGTACTTC.

The V and J genes are TRBV29-1 and TRBJ2-7, with TRBD1 matching 12 bases. Germline V gene data show CDR1 as SQVTM and CDR2 as ANQGSEA. The ends lost 7 bases at V and 6 bases at J; junction bases unmatched: 4. The CDR3 contains 12 residues. CDR3 sequence: CSAGQGASEQYF. CDR3 bases: TGCAGCGCGGGACAGGGGGCAAGCGAGCAGTACTTC.

V is TRBV2 and J is TRBJ2-2; no clear D. The CDR3 loop spans 14 amino acids. Germline assignment: CDR1 SNHLY and CDR2 FYNNEI. The germline V and J ends were trimmed by 6 bases and 2 bases, with 10 bases remaining between them. CDR3 sequence reads: CASSQVVNTGELFF. CDR3 DNA: TGTGCCAGCAGCCAGGTAGTCAACACCGGGGAGCTGTTTTTT.

The chain uses TRBV28 and TRBJ1-5, with TRBD1 identical over 7 bases. Trimming at V came to 2 bases and at J to 1 base, leaving 5 bases not matched to a gene. The CDR3 contains 16 residues. The V gene's germline CDR1 is MDHEN and CDR2 SYDVKM. In DNA form, the CDR3 reads TGTGCCAGCAGTTTAGCCAACAGGGGAAGCAATCAGCCCCAGCATTTT. Translating gives CASSLANRGSNQPQHF.

The rearrangement uses TRBV3-1 (or the pseudogene TRBV3-2) and TRBJ2-5; D might be TRBD1 (5 bases). V lost 4 bases, J lost 4 bases, and 19 bases lay in between. Germline assignment: CDR1 LGHDT and CDR2 YNNKEL (reference sequence). CDR3 size: 16 residues. This CDR3 is CASSPGAGAWGETQYF. The CDR3 DNA reads TGTGCCAGCAGCCCTGGGGCAGGCGCTTGGGGAGAGACCCAGTACTTC.

This clone was observed once. J is TRBJ2-1 and V is TRBV7-3; 7 positions agree with TRBD1. Germline trimming cut 8 bases from V and 4 bases from J; bases unmatched to any gene: 8. The CDR3 length is 14 residues. Per germline, CDR1 SGHTA and CDR2 FQGTGA. The CDR3 loop reads CASSKGGRYNEQFF. The CDR3 DNA follows: TGTGCCAGCTCTAAAGGGGGCCGGTACAATGAGCAGTTCTTC. Full variable domain (remainder filled in from reference TRBV7-3 and TRBJ2-1): GAGVSQTPSNKVTEKGKYVELRCDPISGHTALYWYRQSLGQGPEFLIYFQGTGAADDSGLPNDRFFAVRPEGSVSTLKIQRTERGDSAVYLCASSKGGRYNEQFFGPGTRLTVL.

The chain employs TRBV28 and TRBJ1-5; D is undetermined. CDR3 length: 14 amino acids. CDR1 is MDHEN, CDR2 SYDVKM, per germline. Between the trimmed V and J ends, which lost 2 bases and 2 bases, there was a span of 7 bases. The CDR3 nucleotides are TGTGCCAGCAGTTTACGCCGCGGCAATCAGCCCCAGCATTTT. It is translated as CASSLRRGNQPQHF.

The chain recombines TRBV30 with TRBJ2-3; D is unclear. Germline CDR1 is GTSNPN and CDR2 is SVGIG (reference sequence). The CDR3 is 13 residues long. The V gene lost 0 bases and the J gene lost 6 bases, with 10 bases spanning the gap. The CDR3: CAWSVKWPDTQYF. The CDR3 DNA reads as TGTGCCTGGAGTGTAAAATGGCCCGATACGCAGTATTTT.

This chain joins TRBV7-9 and TRBJ2-3, with D possibly being TRBD2 (5 bases). V was trimmed by 2 bases and J by 6 bases, leaving 15 bases between them. Germline CDR1 SEHNR, CDR2 FQNEAQ (reference sequence). The CDR3 extends over 15 amino acids. CDR3 bases: TGTGCCAGCAGCTTATGGTTGCACCAGCGGGATACGCAGTATTTT. Protein product: CASSLWLHQRDTQYF.

The chain combines TRBV18 with TRBJ2-7; 9 nucleotides line up with TRBD1. With 5 bases clipped from V and 4 bases from J, the junction kept 9 bases outside the gene matches. Germline lookup yields CDR1 KGHSH and CDR2 LQKENI. This CDR3 region has 15 residues. CDR3 in DNA: TGTGCCAGCTCATCGGACAGGGGCGGGATATACGAGCAGTACTTC. This codes for CASSSDRGGIYEQYF.

In its sample, this clone was seen once. This chain links TRBV21-1 with TRBJ1-5; TRBD1 is the table's D call, not checked against the DNA. TRBV21-1 has pseudogene status. This CDR3 region has 15 residues. The CDR3 is CASSKTGAGCQPQHF. Here the CDR3 DNA reads TGTGCCAGCAGCAAGACAGGGGCGGGATGTCAGCCCCAGCATTTT.

This chain connects TRBV5-1 to TRBJ1-4; a weak D match, TRBD1 (5 bases). Germline assignment: CDR1 SGHRS and CDR2 YFSETQ. The CDR3 runs 14 residues. V gave up 5 bases and J gave up 7 bases, with 15 bases separating them. The CDR3 protein is CASSRTQYGEKLFF. The CDR3 DNA reads as TGCGCCAGCAGTAGGACACAGTATGGTGAAAAACTGTTTTTT. Looking up the rest from reference TRBV5-1 and TRBJ1-4 gives the full variable domain: KAGVTQTPRYLIKTRGQQVTLSCSPISGHRSVSWYQQTPGQGLQFLFEYFSETQRNKGNFPGRFSGRQFSNSRSEMNVSTLELGDSALYLCASSRTQYGEKLFFGSGTQLSVL.

This clone was counted between two and nine times. J is TRBJ1-6 and V is TRBV2, with D tentatively TRBD1 (6 bases). CDR3 length: 15 residues. V was clipped by 6 bases and J by 5 bases, with 14 bases between them. In germline, CDR1 is SNHLY, CDR2 FYNNEI. The CDR3 sequence is CASSAGQPNNSPLHF. CDR3 bases: TGTGCCAGCAGCGCCGGACAGCCGAATAATTCACCCCTCCACTTT.

This clone was seen a handful of times. The chain employs TRBV15 and TRBJ2-4, with 8 bases aligning to TRBD1. V lost 2 bases, J lost 6 bases, and 6 bases stayed unmatched. Germline V gives CDR1 LNHNV, CDR2 YYDKDF (reference sequence). CDR3 length equals 15 residues. DNA of the CDR3: TGTGCCACCAGCAGATTTGGACAGGGTCTAAACATTCAGTACTTC. Amino acid sequence: CATSRFGQGLNIQYF.

This clone has just one count. The chain joins TRBV15 to TRBJ2-1; 11 bases match TRBD2. The germline V gene has CDR1 LNHNV and CDR2 YYDKDF (reference sequence). CDR3 length: 16 amino acids. J lost 8 bases, V lost 1 base, and 7 bases had no gene match. In DNA, the CDR3 is TGTGCCACCAGCAGAGTAGTTAGCGGGGGGGTCGATGAGCAGTTCTTC. This codes for CATSRVVSGGVDEQFF.

This clone came up once. V and J are TRBV6-5 and TRBJ1-1, with D perhaps matching TRBD1 (5 bases). The germline V gene has CDR1 MNHEY and CDR2 SVGAGI. The ends were cut back, 6 bases at V and 5 bases at J, with 16 bases in the middle. The CDR3 runs to 14 residues. The CDR3 reads CASRQGVSWTEAFF. CDR3 nucleotide sequence: TGTGCCAGCAGGCAGGGCGTCTCGTGGACTGAAGCTTTCTTT.

The CDR3 DNA reads TGTGCCAGCAGCTTAGGCCTTGGGGGCGCGAACTATGGCTACACCTTC. This encodes CASSLGLGGANYGYTF. This rearrangement joins TRBV13 to TRBJ1-2, with D possibly TRBD1 on 6 matching bases. Trimming stripped 0 bases from V and 2 bases from J, with 13 bases between. The CDR3 covers 16 residues. Germline V gene sequence: CDR1 PRHDT, CDR2 FYEKMQ (reference sequence).

The V and J genes are TRBV30 and TRBJ1-6, with D unclear. The CDR3 covers 15 residues. V was cut by 0 bases and J by 8 bases, with 14 bases left in between. Germline V gene data show CDR1 as GTSNPN and CDR2 as SVGIG (reference sequence). The CDR3 sequence: CAWSVLSVVDSPLHF. CDR3 sequence (DNA): TGTGCCTGGAGTGTTCTTTCCGTGGTAGATTCACCCCTCCACTTT.

This chain joins TRBV2 and TRBJ2-1; D gene uncertain. CDR1 is SNHLY and CDR2 is FYNNEI in the germline V gene. There are 13 residues in the CDR3. V lost 7 bases and J lost 6, with 13 bases in between. CDR3 bases: TGTGCCAGCATTCGAGATTCGCTCAATGAGCAGTTCTTC. Amino acid sequence: CASIRDSLNEQFF.

The chain is built from TRBV5-1 and TRBJ2-7; D is unclear. The germline gives CDR1 SGHRS, CDR2 YFSETQ. V shed 1 base and J shed 3 bases, with 8 bases lying between them. This CDR3 contains 13 residues. DNA for the CDR3: TGCGCCAGCAGCTTGACTTCGAACTACGAGCAGTACTTC. This codes for CASSLTSNYEQYF. The entire variable domain, with the rest obtained from reference TRBV5-1 and TRBJ2-7, is as follows: KAGVTQTPRYLIKTRGQQVTLSCSPISGHRSVSWYQQTPGQGLQFLFEYFSETQRNKGNFPGRFSGRQFSNSRSEMNVSTLELGDSALYLCASSLTSNYEQYFGPGTRLTVT.

The chain recombines TRBV6-1 with TRBJ2-2, with a weak D call TRBD2 (5 bases). The V gene's germline CDR1 is MNHNS and CDR2 SASEGT. This CDR3 comprises 15 residues. Trimming pared 1 base from V and 4 bases from J, leaving 10 bases between. The DNA of the CDR3 is TGTGCCAGCAGTGAAGGAGGTCGGGGCACCGGGGAGCTGTTTTTT. This encodes CASSEGGRGTGELFF.